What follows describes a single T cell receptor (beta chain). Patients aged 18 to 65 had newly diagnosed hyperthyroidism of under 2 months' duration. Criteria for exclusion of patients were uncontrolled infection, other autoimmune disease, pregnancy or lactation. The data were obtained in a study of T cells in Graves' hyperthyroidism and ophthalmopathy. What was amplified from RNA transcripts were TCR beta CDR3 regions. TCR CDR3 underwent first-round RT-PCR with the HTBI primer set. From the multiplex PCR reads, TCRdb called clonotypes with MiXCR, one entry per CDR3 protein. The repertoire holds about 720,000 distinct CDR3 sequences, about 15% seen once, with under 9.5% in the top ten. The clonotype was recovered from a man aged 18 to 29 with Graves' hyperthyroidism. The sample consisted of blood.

CDR3 loop: CASSIPGVGQPQHF. The CDR3 DNA follows: TGTGCCAGCAGTATCCCGGGGGTGGGGCAGCCCCAGCATTTT. The chain has TRBV6-2 or TRBV6-3 and TRBJ1-5; weak D call: TRBD1 (5 bases). The V gene lost 5 bases and the J gene lost 7 bases, with 15 bases spanning the gap. The CDR3 covers 14 residues. CDR1 and CDR2 (germline): MNHEY, SVGEGT.